The clone carrying this T cell receptor beta chain was picked up many times. The sample comes from a study of T-cell reconstitution after alpha-beta-depleted transplantation in children. The CDR3 totals 12 residues. V was clipped by 1 base and J by 7 bases, with 8 bases between them. The germline gives CDR1 SGHKS, CDR2 YYEKEE (reference sequence). The authors prepared the TCRbeta library with unique molecular identifiers. TCRdb re-derived calls from the PCR reads in MiXCR, one entry per CDR3 protein. This sample has around 93,000 distinct CDR3 sequences, with 8% to 9% found just once. The TCR comes from a human donor who donated a stem cell graft to a child with congenital amegakaryocytic thrombocytopenia. The sample here was PBMCs from the stem cell graft donor, taken from the stem cell graft. The V gene is TRBV5-5, the J gene TRBJ1-1; D ambiguous. In nucleotides, the CDR3 is TGTGCCAGCAGCTTGTACACAGATGAAGCTTTCTTT. Its protein is CASSLYTDEAFF. Using reference TRBV5-5 and TRBJ1-1 for the parts outside the CDR3, the full variable domain is DAGVTQSPTHLIKTRGQQVTLRCSPISGHKSVSWYQQVLGQGPQFIFQYYEKEERGRGNFPDRFSARQFPNYSSELNVNALLLGDSALYLCASSLYTDEAFFGQGTRLTVV.